The T cell receptor beta chain described here comes from a study of T cells in Graves' hyperthyroidism and ophthalmopathy. This clonotype has a count of ten or more. Its cognate antigen is unknown. One junction end does not reproduce the germline sequence, and a read error may be involved. Findings of the study overall: Ophthalmopathy prediction by the model preceded onset by a median about 6 months. Most thyroid clonotypes expanded above 0.001 were also detected in blood.

Amplification targeted TCR beta CDR3 regions from RNA transcripts. In the first-round RT-PCR of the TCR CDR3, the HTBI primer set was used. TCRdb re-called the multiplex PCR reads through MiXCR, storing one row per CDR3 protein. Of 500,000 to 750,000 distinct CDR3 sequences listed, 13% to 15% were seen once; the top ten hold less than 9%. The CDR3 runs 13 residues. Germline V gene sequence: CDR1 SNHLY, CDR2 FYNNEI. Not enrolled were patients with uncontrolled infection, other autoimmune disease, pregnancy or lactation. The diagnoses drew upon clinical symptoms, serum thyroxine and TRAb, thyroid ultrasound and orbital computed tomography.

Sequenced: blood. The receptor comes from a woman in her late teens or twenties with Graves' ophthalmopathy. The V call is TRBV2, the J call TRBJ2-2; D could derive from TRBD1 or TRBD2 (5 bases each). The DNA for the CDR3 is TGTGCCAGCAGCGAAGGGGAATCCGGGATGCTGTTTTTT. Residues: CASSEGESGMLFF.